Below, 20 T cell receptor beta chains from the same sample are listed, as sequenced in a study of T and B cells in COVID-19 patients. Each TRB amplification used roughly 230-550 ng of genomic DNA from blood. TRB rearrangements were amplified by multiplex PCR with BIOMED2 TRB-A/B primers. Each CDR3 protein gets one entry after TCRdb re-called the multiplex PCR reads with MiXCR. The sample shows thousands of distinct CDR3 sequences, roughly 28% of them seen only once. The sequencing input was blood. Receptors were obtained from a human donor with active COVID-19.

In DNA, the CDR3 is TGTGCCAGCAGCTTACTGGGATCCACTAATGAAAAACTGTTTTTT. Amino acids: CASSLLGSTNEKLFF. The J gene is TRBJ1-4, the V gene TRBV7-9; no definite D call. Trimming pared 2 bases from V and 2 bases from J, leaving 9 bases between. The CDR3 spans 15 residues. Germline CDR1 is SEHNR and CDR2 is FQNEAQ (reference sequence).

The gene calls are TRBV18 and TRBJ1-2; D gene uncertain. The germline V gene encodes CDR1 KGHSH and CDR2 LQKENI. The CDR3 length is 16 residues. V gave up 6 bases and J gave up 4 bases, with 21 bases separating them. CDR3 sequence reads: CASSSLRGGGVYGYTF. The CDR3, as DNA: TGTGCCAGCTCGTCCCTACGGGGAGGTGGGGTCTATGGCTACACCTTC.

V gene TRBV10-3 combines with J gene TRBJ1-2, with a possible D match to TRBD1 (6 bases). V was shortened by 1 base and J by 2 bases, with 14 bases between the two germline ends. The germline V gene has CDR1 ENHRY and CDR2 SYGVKD. The CDR3 length is 16 residues. The CDR3 region is CAISEFGAGVNYGYTF. Written as DNA, the CDR3 is TGTGCCATCAGTGAGTTTGGGGCAGGGGTCAACTATGGCTACACCTTC.

This clonotype is classed as large. The V gene is TRBV29-1, the J gene TRBJ2-7; D may be TRBD2 (6 bases). CDR1 SQVTM and CDR2 ANQGSEA come from the germline V gene. The ends were cut back, 6 bases at V and 3 bases at J, with 9 bases in the middle. The CDR3 has 11 amino acids. The CDR3 here is CSVLGGYEQYF. CDR3 sequence (DNA): TGCAGCGTACTGGGGGGCTACGAGCAGTACTTC.

Relative to its sample, this clonotype is medium-sized. The chain is built from TRBV5-6 and TRBJ2-5; D uncertain. The germline V gene has CDR1 SGHDT and CDR2 YYEEEE. CDR3 length: 13 amino acids. Between the trimmed V and J ends, which lost 2 bases and 6 bases, there was a span of 11 bases. Here the CDR3 reads CASSLGPGQTQYF. The CDR3, as DNA: TGTGCCAGCAGCTTAGGCCCGGGCCAGACCCAGTACTTC.

About this clonotype itself: Sequence at one end of the junction differs from germline and may be a read error. The genes are TRBV6-5 and TRBJ2-2; D is ambiguous. CDR1 is MNHEY and CDR2 is SVGAGI in the germline V gene. CDR3 size: 12 residues. The CDR3 sequence: CASSFNTGELFF. The CDR3 bases are TGCGCCAGCAGTTTTAACACCGGGGAGCTGTTTTTT.

By sample share, this clonotype is medium-sized. The chain links TRBV29-1 to TRBJ1-2; possibly TRBD1 for D (6 bases). CDR3 length: 15 residues. The germline V gene encodes CDR1 SQVTM and CDR2 ANQGSEA. Trimming shortened V by 5 bases and J by 2 bases, and 18 bases separated the two germline ends. CDR3 in amino acids: CSVYGTTKLNYGYTF. The CDR3, as DNA: TGCAGCGTTTATGGGACAACTAAACTCAACTATGGCTACACCTTC.

This clonotype was seen a handful of times. V and J are TRBV7-2 and TRBJ2-1; D gene ambiguous. In germline, CDR1 is SGHTA, CDR2 FQGNSA. CDR3 length equals 13 residues. V was shortened by 5 bases and J by 4 bases, with 9 bases between the two germline ends. CDR3 sequence (DNA): TGTGCCAGCAGCCAGGATCTTTACAATGAGCAGTTCTTC. Its translation is CASSQDLYNEQFF.

Details on this clonotype: Given a much more abundant clone one base away, this may be a read error. The chain employs TRBV30 and TRBJ2-7; a weak D match, TRBD1 (5 bases). Trimming pared 1 base from V and 0 bases from J, leaving 10 bases between. The CDR3 contains 14 residues. Germline CDR1 is GTSNPN and CDR2 is SVGIG (reference sequence). The CDR3 here is CAWSADKISYEQYF. The CDR3 region has the DNA TGTGCCTGGAGTGCGGACAAGATCTCCTACGAGCAGTACTTC.

This clonotype is labeled as medium-sized. CDR3 DNA sequence: TGTGCCAGTAGTCCTGGACTAGCGGGGAGATACGGGGAGCTGTTTTTT. Amino acid sequence: CASSPGLAGRYGELFF. V usage is TRBV19 and J usage is TRBJ2-2, with TRBD2 matching over 12 bases. The germline CDR1 and CDR2 sequences are LNHDA and SQIVND (reference sequence). This CDR3 is 16 amino acids long. V dropped 5 bases and J dropped 7; count of bases not matched to a gene: 8.

In its sample, this clonotype was seen once. The V and J genes are TRBV7-6 and TRBJ2-3; 7 nucleotides line up with TRBD2. The CDR3 is made up of 15 amino acids. The germline V gene has CDR1 SGHVS and CDR2 FNYEAQ. Unmatched junction bases numbered 6, after V lost 6 bases and J lost 0 bases. CDR3 sequence: CASSIGGMSTDTQYF. CDR3 coding DNA: TGTGCCAGCAGTATCGGGGGGATGAGCACAGATACGCAGTATTTT.

A few counts support this clonotype. The rearrangement joins TRBV7-2 to TRBJ2-2, with D unresolved. The CDR3 loop spans 13 amino acids. The germline V gene has CDR1 SGHTA and CDR2 FQGNSA. Trimming cost V 1 base and J 6 bases, with 6 bases left between them. The CDR3 spells CASSLVSPGELFF. CDR3 in DNA: TGTGCCAGCAGCTTAGTTTCGCCCGGGGAGCTGTTTTTT.

The chain links TRBV28 to TRBJ2-1, with D perhaps matching TRBD1 or TRBD2 (5 bases each). Germline V CDR1 and CDR2: MDHEN, SYDVKM. The CDR3 runs 14 residues. Trimming stripped 4 bases from V and 7 bases from J, with 14 bases between. The CDR3 region is CASSSGTYWNEQFF. The DNA for the CDR3 is TGTGCCAGCAGTTCCGGGACGTATTGGAATGAGCAGTTCTTC.

In DNA form, the CDR3 reads TGTGCCAGTAGTATAGGCTATGGAGGGGAGCCGAGAGACGGCTACACCTTC. Protein product: CASSIGYGGEPRDGYTF. The V and J genes are TRBV19 and TRBJ1-2, with D perhaps TRBD1 (5 bases). Germline V CDR1 and CDR2: LNHDA, SQIVND (reference sequence). The CDR3 contains 17 residues. V was cut by 1 base and J by 8 bases, with 23 bases left in between.

Within the sample, this clonotype is medium-sized. The chain employs TRBV19 and TRBJ2-1; D not certain. CDR1 and CDR2 from the germline V gene are LNHDA and SQIVND (reference sequence). The germline V and J ends were trimmed by 3 bases and 11 bases, with 14 bases remaining between them. CDR3 length equals 13 residues. This CDR3 is CASSMTLAEKQFF. The CDR3 coding sequence is TGTGCCAGTAGTATGACCCTGGCGGAGAAGCAGTTCTTC. The whole variable domain, filled in from reference TRBV19 and TRBJ2-1, reads DGGITQSPKYLFRKEGQNVTLSCEQNLNHDAMYWYRQDPGQGLRLIYYSQIVNDFQKGDIAEGYSVSREKKESFPLTVTSAQKNPTAFYLCASSMTLAEKQFFGPGTRLTVL.

The chain employs TRBV7-2 and TRBJ1-2, with 12 bases fitting TRBD1. CDR1 and CDR2 (germline): SGHTA, FQGNSA. Losses at the gene ends were 0 bases for V and 7 bases for J; bases not matched to a gene: 9. The CDR3 sequence is 17 residues long. The CDR3 bases are TGTGCCAGCAGCTTAGCGGGACAGGGGGCCCAAGGGGGTGGCTACACCTTC. This translates into CASSLAGQGAQGGGYTF.

V and J are TRBV11-1 and TRBJ1-6; no firm D call. CDR1 and CDR2 (germline): SGHAT, FQDESV (reference sequence). Trimming took 7 bases from V and 0 from J, leaving 16 bases between them. The CDR3 consists of 17 residues. This chain's CDR3 is CASIKWTASSYNSPLHF. The CDR3 nucleotides are TGTGCCAGCATCAAATGGACGGCGAGCTCCTATAATTCACCCCTCCACTTT.

This clonotype was seen just once. This could be a read error, since a much larger clone is one nucleotide away. The chain uses TRBV6-6 and TRBJ2-1, with D perhaps matching TRBD1 (5 bases). Germline V CDR1 and CDR2: MNHNY, SVGAGI (reference sequence). V was shortened by 6 bases and J by 8 bases, with 20 bases between the two germline ends. This CDR3 contains 15 residues. In DNA form, the CDR3 reads TGTGCCAGCAGCCCGATTCAGGGAACTTACGATGAGCAGTTCTTC. This encodes CASSPIQGTYDEQFF.

The J gene is TRBJ1-2, the V gene TRBV6-5; possible D gene TRBD1, 5 bases. CDR1 and CDR2 (germline): MNHEY, SVGAGI. The CDR3 length is 16 residues. V was trimmed by 2 bases and J by 5 bases, leaving 18 bases between them. The CDR3 loop is CASSYPKDTTKYGYTF. CDR3 DNA: TGTGCCAGCAGTTACCCTAAGGACACTACGAAGTATGGCTACACCTTC.

The chain recombines TRBV5-4 with TRBJ1-2, with D unclear. The CDR3 runs 15 residues. V lost 4 bases and J lost 2, with 15 bases in between. CDR1 is SGHNT and CDR2 is YYREEE in the germline V gene (reference sequence). The CDR3 region is CASSRKEVRNYGYTF. CDR3 coding DNA: TGTGCCAGCAGCCGAAAGGAGGTTCGGAACTATGGCTACACCTTC.